Below are 27 T cell receptor beta chains sequenced from a single sample in a study of PD-L1 blockade in urothelial cancer. Generated by immunoSEQ multiplex PCR, the TCRdb table keeps only in-frame clones and is missing some. The sample includes tens of thousands of clones, around 85% of them seen just once. Time point reported: peripheral blood 6 weeks after treatment start. The sequencing here drew on PBMCs, taken around atezolizumab (anti-PD-L1) treatment. The receptors derive from a man between 60 and 70 years old with urothelial cancer.

V usage is TRBV19 and J usage is TRBJ2-3; 9 nucleotides line up with TRBD2. V lost 6 bases, J lost 2 bases, and 9 bases stayed unmatched. Germline loops: CDR1 LNHDA, CDR2 SQIVND (reference sequence). The CDR3 runs to 16 residues. This CDR3 is CASSELAGDLTDTQYF. CDR3 nucleotide sequence: TGTGCCAGTAGCGAATTAGCGGGGGACCTCACAGATACGCAGTATTTT.

This clone was observed once. V is TRBV29-1 and J is TRBJ2-3, with a weak D call TRBD1 (6 bases). This CDR3 comprises 13 residues. Trimming removed 3 bases at V and 3 bases at J, with 10 bases between. Germline V gene data show CDR1 as SQVTM and CDR2 as ANQGSEA. The CDR3 sequence is CSVERGRTDTQYF. The CDR3 bases are TGCAGCGTTGAGAGGGGGAGAACAGATACGCAGTATTTT.

V gene TRBV6-5 combines with J gene TRBJ1-5; the match to TRBD1 covers 7 bases. Germline CDR1 MNHEY, CDR2 SVGAGI. The CDR3 spans 14 residues. Germline trimming cut 6 bases from V and 3 bases from J; bases unmatched to any gene: 5. CDR3 sequence: CASSRGQVNQPQHF. CDR3 bases: TGTGCCAGCAGCCGTGGACAGGTCAATCAGCCCCAGCATTTT.

The rearrangement joins TRBV6-5 to TRBJ2-4; D call uncertain. The germline gives CDR1 MNHEY, CDR2 SVGAGI. The CDR3 is 14 amino acids. The germline V and J ends were trimmed by 5 bases and 0 bases, with 8 bases remaining between them. DNA of the CDR3: TGTGCCAGCAGTCAGGCTATAGCCAAAAACATTCAGTACTTC. Translated, it gives CASSQAIAKNIQYF.

The chain is built from TRBV7-3 and TRBJ2-7; no definite D call. V was trimmed by 1 base and J by 7 bases, leaving 11 bases between them. The germline V gene has CDR1 SGHTA and CDR2 FQGTGA. The CDR3 length is 13 residues. In nucleotides, the CDR3 is TGTGCCAGCAGCTTAAATTCCAATTTGGAGCAGTACTTC. The encoded protein is CASSLNSNLEQYF.

This chain connects TRBV6-5 to TRBJ1-1, with D unresolved. Germline-derived CDR1 and CDR2 are MNHEY and SVGAGI. The CDR3 spans 13 residues. V lost 7 bases and J lost 3, with 12 bases in between. The CDR3 sequence: CASTPRGYTEAFF. The DNA of the CDR3 is TGTGCCAGCACCCCGAGAGGTTACACTGAAGCTTTCTTT.

The J gene is TRBJ2-4, the V gene TRBV11-2; 13 bases are shared with TRBD2. Germline V gene data show CDR1 as SGHAT and CDR2 as FQNNGV. The CDR3 is 19 amino acids. Losses at the gene ends were 5 bases for V and 0 bases for J; bases not matched to a gene: 10. The CDR3 loop reads CASSHETSGGIIAKNIQYF. In nucleotides, the CDR3 is TGTGCCAGCAGCCACGAGACTAGCGGGGGGATAATAGCCAAAAACATTCAGTACTTC. The full variable domain, in which reference TRBV11-2 and TRBJ2-4 provide the parts outside the CDR3, is EAGVAQSPRYKIIEKRQSVAFWCNPISGHATLYWYQQILGQGPKLLIQFQNNGVVDDSQLPKDRFSAERLKGVDSTLKIQPAKLEDSAVYLCASSHETSGGIIAKNIQYFGAGTRLSVL.

The V gene is TRBV2, the J gene TRBJ1-2; perhaps TRBD1 as D (6 bases). V was pared by 7 bases and J by 4 bases, with 10 bases between. The germline gives CDR1 SNHLY, CDR2 FYNNEI. The CDR3 contains 12 residues. In DNA form, the CDR3 reads TGTGCCAGCAACCAGGGGACCTATGGCTACACCTTC. Its protein product is CASNQGTYGYTF.

The chain combines TRBV11-2 with TRBJ1-2, with 7 nucleotides matching TRBD1. The CDR3 covers 14 residues. V dropped 2 bases and J dropped 7; count of bases not matched to a gene: 7. Germline V lookup: CDR1 SGHAT, CDR2 FQNNGV. The CDR3 loop is CASSLRQGTGGYTF. CDR3 DNA: TGTGCCAGCAGCTTAAGACAGGGAACGGGTGGCTACACCTTC.

J is TRBJ2-7 and V is TRBV19; D unresolved. Trimming pared 3 bases from V and 2 bases from J, leaving 8 bases between. The CDR3 runs 13 residues. Germline-derived CDR1 and CDR2 are LNHDA and SQIVND (reference sequence). CDR3 bases: TGTGCCAGTAGTATCGCACCAGCCTACGAGCAGTACTTC. Protein sequence: CASSIAPAYEQYF.

This chain joins TRBV9 and TRBJ2-1, with 8 positions matching TRBD2. Germline assignment: CDR1 SGDLS and CDR2 YYNGEE. Trimming cost V 0 bases and J 9 bases; bases outside gene matches: 11. The CDR3 is 16 amino acids. The CDR3 protein is CASSVAAGGAPSEQFF. The CDR3 DNA is TGTGCCAGCAGCGTAGCTGCGGGGGGCGCCCCGTCTGAGCAGTTCTTC.

The chain has TRBV30 and TRBJ2-3; the match to TRBD2 covers 9 bases. V was pared by 1 base and J by 5 bases, with 4 bases of the junction left unmatched. The CDR3 loop spans 14 amino acids. Looked up from germline, CDR1 is GTSNPN and CDR2 is SVGIG (reference sequence). DNA of the CDR3: TGTGCCTGGAGTGGGGCGGGGGGGCTAGATACGCAGTATTTT. Residues: CAWSGAGGLDTQYF.

The chain links TRBV19 to TRBJ1-3, with D possibly TRBD1 on 5 matching bases. V lost 5 bases, J lost 6 bases, and 17 bases lay in between. This CDR3 region has 15 residues. Per germline, CDR1 LNHDA and CDR2 SQIVND (reference sequence). Written as DNA, the CDR3 is TGTGCCAGTAGTGCCTCAGGGTTTTTGGAAAACACCATATATTTT. As protein: CASSASGFLENTIYF.

The chain is built from TRBV15 and TRBJ2-3, with TRBD2 identical over 7 bases. With V trimmed by 2 bases and J by 2 bases, 4 bases remained unmatched. Germline V gives CDR1 LNHNV, CDR2 YYDKDF (reference sequence). The length of the CDR3 is 15 residues. The CDR3 sequence is CATSRRRGNTDTQYF. CDR3 nucleotide sequence: TGTGCCACCAGCAGAAGGCGGGGGAACACAGATACGCAGTATTTT.

The chain employs TRBV2 and TRBJ1-6, with D possibly TRBD1 on 5 matching bases. V shed 1 base and J shed 6 bases, with 10 bases lying between them. Germline CDR1 is SNHLY and CDR2 is FYNNEI. This CDR3 has 15 residues. In DNA form, the CDR3 reads TGTGCCAGCAGTGAAGAACAGGCGGCTAATTCACCCCTCCACTTT. This translates into CASSEEQAANSPLHF. The complete variable domain, with remaining parts taken from reference TRBV2 and TRBJ1-6, reads EPEVTQTPSHQVTQMGQEVILRCVPISNHLYFYWYRQILGQKVEFLVSFYNNEISEKSEIFDDQFSVERPDGSNFTLKIRSTKLEDSAMYFCASSEEQAANSPLHFGNGTRLTVT.

V and J are TRBV10-1 and TRBJ2-1; 8 nucleotides match TRBD2. Unmatched junction bases numbered 10, after V lost 3 bases and J lost 12 bases. Germline V lookup: CDR1 WNHNN, CDR2 SYGVQD (reference sequence). The CDR3 spans 14 residues. The CDR3 loop is CASSEPSPGRGQFF. In nucleotides, the CDR3 is TGCGCCAGCAGTGAACCGTCCCCCGGGAGGGGGCAGTTCTTC.

The CDR3 here is CASSFPGQGGLNEQFF. The CDR3 DNA reads as TGCGCCAGCAGCTTTCCCGGCCAGGGGGGTCTCAATGAGCAGTTCTTC. This sequence joins TRBV5-1 and TRBJ2-1; D is possibly TRBD1 (7 bases). Germline V lookup: CDR1 SGHRS, CDR2 YFSETQ. The CDR3 consists of 16 residues. Trimming pared 2 bases from V and 6 bases from J, leaving 18 bases between.

The chain couples TRBV7-2 to TRBJ2-1, with TRBD2 matching 8 bases. CDR1 is SGHTA, CDR2 FQGNSA, per germline. J gave up 4 bases and V 2 bases, and 4 bases lay outside the gene matches. The length of the CDR3 is 15 residues. The chain's CDR3 is CASSLRGGAYNEQFF. DNA for the CDR3: TGTGCCAGCAGCTTACGGGGGGGGGCGTACAATGAGCAGTTCTTC. The variable domain in full, completed from reference TRBV7-2 and TRBJ2-1, reads GAGVSQSPSNKVTEKGKDVELRCDPISGHTALYWYRQSLGQGLEFLIYFQGNSAPDKSGLPSDRFSAERTGGSVSTLTIQRTQQEDSAVYLCASSLRGGAYNEQFFGPGTRLTVL.

J is TRBJ2-7 and V is TRBV6-1; 7 bases line up with TRBD2. The CDR3 has 14 residues. The V gene end was trimmed by 7 bases and the J gene end by 2 bases; junction bases not matched to a gene: 8. Germline values: CDR1 MNHNS, CDR2 SASEGT. The CDR3 DNA follows: TGTGCCAGCACTCAATCGGGAGGAGCCTACGAGCAGTACTTC. It encodes CASTQSGGAYEQYF.

J is TRBJ2-5 and V is TRBV10-3; tentatively, D is TRBD1 (6 bases). V was pared by 1 base and J by 7 bases, with 13 bases between. This CDR3 region has 14 residues. CDR1 and CDR2 from the germline V gene are ENHRY and SYGVKD. The CDR3 DNA sequence: TGTGCCATCAGTGAGTTGGGGGCTGGAGGGACCCAGTACTTC. Protein sequence: CAISELGAGGTQYF.

The chain uses TRBV11-1 and TRBJ1-1; no definite D call. Germline values: CDR1 SGHAT, CDR2 FQDESV (reference sequence). The V end lost 5 bases, the J end lost 5 bases, and 15 bases lay between the germline ends. This CDR3 spans 14 amino acids. The CDR3 coding sequence is TGTGCCAGCAGCCCCTCCTCCATACTAACTGAAGCTTTCTTT. Its protein is CASSPSSILTEAFF.

The chain recombines TRBV7-9 with TRBJ1-1; D possibly corresponds to TRBD1 (5 bases). This CDR3 has 14 residues. The ends were cut back, 8 bases at V and 0 bases at J, with 13 bases in the middle. Germline CDR1 SEHNR, CDR2 FQNEAQ (reference sequence). CDR3 in amino acids: CASSSGGMNTEAFF. CDR3 bases: TGTGCCAGCTCCTCGGGGGGTATGAACACTGAAGCTTTCTTT.

The chain carries TRBV19 and TRBJ2-1, with 10 positions matching TRBD2. V lost 3 bases, J lost 7 bases, and 12 bases stayed unmatched. The CDR3 length is 17 residues. The germline V gene encodes CDR1 LNHDA and CDR2 SQIVND (reference sequence). CDR3 nucleotide sequence: TGTGCCAGTAGTATCTCCTCTGTAGCGGGGGGCTTTAATGAGCAGTTCTTC. Residues: CASSISSVAGGFNEQFF.

This clone was seen only a few times. The J gene is TRBJ2-5, the V gene TRBV7-8; 8 nucleotides match TRBD1. V was pared by 4 bases and J by 2 bases, with 9 bases of the junction left unmatched. CDR1 is SGHVS, CDR2 FQNEAQ, per germline. There are 16 residues in the CDR3. The CDR3 region is CASSWTGTGLQETQYF. DNA for the CDR3: TGTGCCAGCAGCTGGACCGGGACAGGCCTACAAGAGACCCAGTACTTC.

The chain couples TRBV12-5 to TRBJ1-4; 10 bases fit TRBD1. With 3 bases clipped from V and 7 bases from J, the junction kept 8 bases outside the gene matches. The CDR3 has 16 residues. Germline CDR1 LGHNT, CDR2 FRNRAP. CDR3 residues: CASGFISGTGVEKLFF. For the CDR3, the DNA is TGTGCTAGTGGTTTTATTTCGGGGACAGGGGTTGAAAAACTGTTTTTT.

The rearrangement links TRBV14 to TRBJ2-7; 13 bases line up with TRBD2. V shed 0 bases, J shed 0 bases, and the junction held 17 bases outside the gene matches. This CDR3 region has 22 residues. Looked up from germline, CDR1 is SGHDN and CDR2 is FVKESK. The CDR3 DNA reads TGTGCCAGCAGCCAAGAAGATCCACCTGGACTAGCGGGGGCCCGGAGCTCCTACGAGCAGTACTTC. Protein: CASSQEDPPGLAGARSSYEQYF.

The rearrangement uses TRBV5-1 and TRBJ2-7, with 9 positions matching TRBD2. This CDR3 has 16 amino acids. The germline CDR1 and CDR2 sequences are SGHRS and YFSETQ. J was trimmed by 0 bases and V by 4 bases; bases with no gene match: 8. The CDR3 DNA is TGCGCCAGCAGCCCGCAGACTAGCGGAAGCTCCTACGAGCAGTACTTC. This gives the protein CASSPQTSGSSYEQYF.